This T cell receptor (beta chain) was recovered during a study of T cell repertoires in cytomegalovirus infection. As for the study in general: HLA-B-restricted CMV epitopes that are well studied were used alongside recently identified HLA-C-restricted ones.

V trimming: 2 bases; J trimming: 5 bases; junction bases outside the gene matches: 6. The CDR3 is 15 residues long. From germline, CDR1 is SGDLS and CDR2 YYNGEE. TCRdb used MiXCR to reprocess the reads, holding one entry per CDR3 protein. The sample carries approximately 910,000 distinct CDR3 sequences, around 30% recorded once. Comment on this clonotype: Its cognate antigen is unknown.

Findings and caveats of the study: HLA-C-restricted CMV clonotypes gave the most frequent clonotype in two of eight donors.

The chain joins TRBV9 to TRBJ1-4, with 7 bases matching TRBD1. The sequence was obtained from a human donor in good health (CMV status not recorded). Some clones in this sample may be carry-over from other donors' samples. Here the sequenced sample was cultured CD8+ T cells from PBMCs, taken from culture after CMV antigen stimulation. CDR3 nucleotides: TGTGCCAGCAGCGTGTCCGGGACAGCGAATGAAAAACTGTTTTTT. Its protein is CASSVSGTANEKLFF.